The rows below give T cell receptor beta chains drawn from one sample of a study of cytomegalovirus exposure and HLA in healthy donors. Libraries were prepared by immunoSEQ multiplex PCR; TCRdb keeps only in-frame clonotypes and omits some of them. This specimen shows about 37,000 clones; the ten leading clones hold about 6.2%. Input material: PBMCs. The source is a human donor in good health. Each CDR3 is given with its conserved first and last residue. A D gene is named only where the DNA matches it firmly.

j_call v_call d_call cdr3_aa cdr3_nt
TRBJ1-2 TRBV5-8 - CASSRGVGRVQNSGYTF TGTGCCAGCAGCCGCGGGGTGGGCCGGGTTCAGAATAGTGGCTACACCTTC
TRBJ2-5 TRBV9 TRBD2 CASSVGAGEGETQYF TGTGCCAGCAGCGTAGGAGCGGGGGAGGGGGAGACCCAGTACTTC
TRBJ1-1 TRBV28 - CASSLFRGKGTEAFF TGTGCCAGCAGTTTATTCAGGGGAAAAGGGACTGAAGCTTTCTTT
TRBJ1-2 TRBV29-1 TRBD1 CSVGQGANYGYTF TGCAGCGTTGGACAGGGAGCTAACTATGGCTACACCTTC
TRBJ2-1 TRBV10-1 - CASSEFQKTGVGYNEQFF TGCGCCAGCAGTGAGTTTCAAAAGACAGGAGTTGGCTACAATGAGCAGTTCTTC
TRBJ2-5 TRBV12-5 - CASLGGGETQYF TGTGCTAGCCTAGGGGGGGGAGAGACCCAGTACTTC
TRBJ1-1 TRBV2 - CASVRTVNTEAFF TGTGCCAGCGTTAGGACAGTGAACACTGAAGCTTTCTTT
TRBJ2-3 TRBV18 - CASSPSRDTQYF TGTGCCAGCTCACCATCTCGGGATACGCAGTATTTT
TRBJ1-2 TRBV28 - CASSLSQNYGYTF TGTGCCAGCAGTTTATCGCAGAACTATGGCTACACCTTC
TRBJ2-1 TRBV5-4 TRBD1 CASSLDGAGTGVYNEQFF TGTGCCAGCAGCTTGGACGGAGCCGGGACAGGCGTTTACAATGAGCAGTTCTTC
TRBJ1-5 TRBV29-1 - CSTQVGNQPQHF TGCAGCACGCAAGTCGGGAATCAGCCCCAGCATTTT
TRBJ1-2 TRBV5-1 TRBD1 CASSFTGGQGNYGYTF TGCGCCAGCAGCTTCACAGGGGGACAGGGAAACTATGGCTACACCTTC
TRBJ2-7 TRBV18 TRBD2 CASSPGGTSGGKPYEQYF TGTGCCAGCTCCCCGGGGGGGACTAGCGGGGGAAAACCCTACGAGCAGTACTTC
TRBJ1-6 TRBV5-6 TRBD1 CASSTGVDSPLHF TGTGCCAGCAGCACAGGGGTCGATTCACCCCTCCACTTT
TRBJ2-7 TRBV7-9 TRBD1 CASSLGDSSKYF TGTGCCAGCAGCTTAGGGGACAGTAGTAAGTACTTC
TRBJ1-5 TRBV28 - CASSLGGADTNQPQHF TGTGCCAGCAGTTTAGGAGGGGCCGACACCAATCAGCCCCAGCATTTT